This T cell receptor beta chain was sequenced during a study of T cell changes during pregnancy in multiple sclerosis (dated by TCRdb to between 2018 and 2020). In terms of the full investigation: The study looked at changes in the T cell repertoire across pregnancy in women with multiple sclerosis.

As for this clone: No cognate antigen has been identified for it. The sample holds no much larger clone one base away, and base qualities are not on file.

Preparation of the library involved the immunoSEQ multiplex PCR assay. Drawn from immuneACCESS, this table holds only the in-frame rearrangements with V and J called that TCRdb kept. Clones are partly lost; checked studies trace under half to an unresolved V gene and leave the rest unexplained. This sample holds 44,000 or so clones; roughly 88% were observed only once. The top ten constitute roughly 1.5% of the sample. The cysteine opens and the phenylalanine closes a CDR3 of 17 amino acids. Kept here is only the CDR3 DNA, which spans 51 bases and is read in frame from base 1. CDR1 and CDR2 are drawn from the germline V gene: KGHSH, LQKENI. V ends up 2 bases short and J 0 bases short, with an unmatched junction base count of 7.

The V and J segments used are TRBV18 and TRBJ2-1, with 7 bases matching TRBD1. The specimen was peripheral blood, collected in the first trimester of pregnancy. This sequence originates from a female donor in good health, enrolled as a control in a pregnancy study. The nucleotide sequence reads as follows: TGTGCCAGCTCACCATTTTCAGGGGGACACTCCTACAATGAGCAGTTCTTC. Its product reads: CASSPFSGGHSYNEQFF.